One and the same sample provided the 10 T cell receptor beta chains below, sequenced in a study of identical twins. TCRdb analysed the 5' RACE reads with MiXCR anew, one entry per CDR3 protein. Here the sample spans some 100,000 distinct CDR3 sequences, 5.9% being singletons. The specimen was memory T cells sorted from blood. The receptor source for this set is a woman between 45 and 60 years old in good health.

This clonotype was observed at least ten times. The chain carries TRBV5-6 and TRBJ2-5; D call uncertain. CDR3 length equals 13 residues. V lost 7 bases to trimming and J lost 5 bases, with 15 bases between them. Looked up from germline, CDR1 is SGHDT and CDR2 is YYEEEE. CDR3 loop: CASGVGRRETQYF. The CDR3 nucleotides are TGTGCCAGCGGGGTTGGCCGGCGGGAGACCCAGTACTTC.

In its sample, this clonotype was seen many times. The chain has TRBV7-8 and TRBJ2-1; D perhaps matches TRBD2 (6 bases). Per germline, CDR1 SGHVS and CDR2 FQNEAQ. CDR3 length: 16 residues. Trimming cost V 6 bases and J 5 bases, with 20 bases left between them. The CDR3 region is CASRPSQPGDNNEQFF. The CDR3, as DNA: TGTGCCAGCAGGCCCAGCCAGCCGGGAGATAACAATGAGCAGTTCTTC.

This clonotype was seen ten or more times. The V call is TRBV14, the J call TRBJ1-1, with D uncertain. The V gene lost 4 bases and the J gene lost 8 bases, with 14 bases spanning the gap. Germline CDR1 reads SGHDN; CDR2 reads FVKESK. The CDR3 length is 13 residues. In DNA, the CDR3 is TGTGCCAGCAGCCGCCCGGGAATGAAAGAAGCTTTCTTT. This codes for CASSRPGMKEAFF.

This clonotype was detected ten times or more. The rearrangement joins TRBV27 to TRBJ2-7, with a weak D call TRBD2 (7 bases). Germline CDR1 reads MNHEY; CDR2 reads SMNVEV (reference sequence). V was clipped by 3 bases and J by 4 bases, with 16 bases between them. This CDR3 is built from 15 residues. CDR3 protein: CASSFQGPRGYEQYF. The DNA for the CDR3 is TGTGCCAGCAGTTTCCAGGGGCCGCGGGGGTACGAGCAGTACTTC.

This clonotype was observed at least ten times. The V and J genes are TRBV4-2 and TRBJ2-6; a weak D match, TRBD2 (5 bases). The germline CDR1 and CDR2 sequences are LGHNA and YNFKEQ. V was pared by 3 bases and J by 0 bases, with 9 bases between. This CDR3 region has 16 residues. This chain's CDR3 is CASSHERVSGANVLTF. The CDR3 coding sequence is TGTGCCAGCAGCCATGAGAGGGTCTCTGGGGCCAACGTCCTGACTTTC.

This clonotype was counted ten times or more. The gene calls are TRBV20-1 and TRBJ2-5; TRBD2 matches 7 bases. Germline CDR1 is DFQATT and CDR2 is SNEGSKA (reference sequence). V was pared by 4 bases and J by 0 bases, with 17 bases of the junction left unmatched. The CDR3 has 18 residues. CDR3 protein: CSATPVGSLAANQETQYF. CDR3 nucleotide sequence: TGCAGTGCTACCCCTGTCGGGAGCCTAGCGGCAAACCAAGAGACCCAGTACTTC.

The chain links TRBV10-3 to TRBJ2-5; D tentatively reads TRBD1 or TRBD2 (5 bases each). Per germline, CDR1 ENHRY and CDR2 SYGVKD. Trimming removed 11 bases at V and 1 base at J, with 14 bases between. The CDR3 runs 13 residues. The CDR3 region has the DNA TGTGCCTCCCGGGAAGGGGTCCAAGAGACCCAGTACTTC. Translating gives CASREGVQETQYF.

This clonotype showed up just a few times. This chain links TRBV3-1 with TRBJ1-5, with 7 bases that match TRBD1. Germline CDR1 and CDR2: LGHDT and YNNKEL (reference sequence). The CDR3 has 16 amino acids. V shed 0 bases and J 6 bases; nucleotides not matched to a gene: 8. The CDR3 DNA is TGTGCCAGCAGCCAAGATAGCAGGGGGGGAAGTCAGCCCCAGCATTTT. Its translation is CASSQDSRGGSQPQHF.

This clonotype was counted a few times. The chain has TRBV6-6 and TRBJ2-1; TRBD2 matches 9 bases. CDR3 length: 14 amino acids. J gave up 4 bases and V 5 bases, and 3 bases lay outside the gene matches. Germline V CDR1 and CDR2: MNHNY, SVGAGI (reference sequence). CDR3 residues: CASSGTSSYNEQFF. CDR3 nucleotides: TGTGCCAGCAGTGGGACTAGCTCATACAATGAGCAGTTCTTC.

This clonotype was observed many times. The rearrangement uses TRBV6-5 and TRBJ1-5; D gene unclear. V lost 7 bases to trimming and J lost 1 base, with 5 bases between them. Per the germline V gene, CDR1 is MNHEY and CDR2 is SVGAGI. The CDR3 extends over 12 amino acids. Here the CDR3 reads CASKGSNQPQHF. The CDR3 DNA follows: TGTGCCAGCAAGGGAAGCAATCAGCCCCAGCATTTT.